This T cell receptor (beta chain) was profiled in a study of regulatory T cells in long-lasting Graves disease. Overall study context: Patients with new Graves' disease had used antithyroid drugs below 3 months. Study results and limitations: When disease was persistent, TRBV28, TRBJ1-2 and TRBJ2-5 were the favored segments. Clonotypes that were public and shared totalled around 2,700 in persistent patients versus 750 to 1,000 in new patients.

Time point here: newly diagnosed GD, antithyroid drugs for less than 3 months. The TCR library was made from RNA that had been extracted from PBMCs in TRIzol. EDTA tubes were used for drawing around 8.2 milliliters of peripheral blood. Libraries of TCR beta came from iRepertoire HTBI primers plus Arm-PCR of CDR3 regions. Using its own MiXCR run on the multiplex PCR reads, TCRdb lists one record per CDR3 protein. The data contain a few hundred thousand distinct CDR3 sequences, approximately 20% of them singletons. The CDR3 runs 15 residues. The V gene end was trimmed by 5 bases and the J gene end by 4 bases; junction bases not matched to a gene: 7. This clonotype was seen only a few times. Antigen: not known. With a much larger clone just one base away, this may be a read error.

This TCR was recovered from a female donor with Graves disease. V usage is TRBV12-3 or TRBV12-4 and J usage is TRBJ2-1; 8 bases align to TRBD2. The sample consisted of peripheral blood mononuclear cells (PBMCs), taken at new diagnosis, from a patient treated with antithyroid drugs. The CDR3 sequence: CASSPSGRLYNEQFF. The CDR3 DNA follows: TGTGCCAGCAGTCCGAGCGGGAGACTGTACAATGAGCAGTTCTTC.